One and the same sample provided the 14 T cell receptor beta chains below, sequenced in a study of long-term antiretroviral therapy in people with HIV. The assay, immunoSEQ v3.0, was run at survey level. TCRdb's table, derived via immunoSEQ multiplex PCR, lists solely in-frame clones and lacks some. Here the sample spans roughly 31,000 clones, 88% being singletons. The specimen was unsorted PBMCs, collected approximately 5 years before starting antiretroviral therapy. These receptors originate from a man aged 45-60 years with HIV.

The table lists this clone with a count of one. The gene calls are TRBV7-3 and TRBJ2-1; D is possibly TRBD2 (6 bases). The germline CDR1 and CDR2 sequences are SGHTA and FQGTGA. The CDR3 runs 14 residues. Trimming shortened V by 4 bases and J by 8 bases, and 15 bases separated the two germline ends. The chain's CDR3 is CASSSREAVDEQFF. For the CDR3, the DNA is TGTGCCAGCAGCTCAAGGGAGGCCGTTGATGAGCAGTTCTTC.

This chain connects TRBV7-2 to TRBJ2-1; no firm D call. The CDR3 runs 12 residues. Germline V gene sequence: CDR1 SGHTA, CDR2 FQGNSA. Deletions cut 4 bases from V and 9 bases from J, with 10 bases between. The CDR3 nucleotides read TGTGCCAGCAGCTCCCTAAGAGTTGAGCAGTTCTTC. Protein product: CASSSLRVEQFF.

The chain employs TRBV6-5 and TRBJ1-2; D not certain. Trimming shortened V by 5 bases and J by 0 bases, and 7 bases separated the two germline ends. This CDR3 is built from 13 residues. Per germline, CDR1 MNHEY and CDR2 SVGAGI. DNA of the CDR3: TGTGCCAGCAGTCGTTCAACTAACTATGGCTACACCTTC. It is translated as CASSRSTNYGYTF.

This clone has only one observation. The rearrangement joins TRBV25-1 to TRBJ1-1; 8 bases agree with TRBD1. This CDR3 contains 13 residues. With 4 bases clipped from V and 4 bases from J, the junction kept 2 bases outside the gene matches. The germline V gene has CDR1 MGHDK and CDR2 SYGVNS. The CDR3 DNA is TGTGCCAGCAGTGTTACAGGGGGCACTGAAGCTTTCTTT. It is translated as CASSVTGGTEAFF.

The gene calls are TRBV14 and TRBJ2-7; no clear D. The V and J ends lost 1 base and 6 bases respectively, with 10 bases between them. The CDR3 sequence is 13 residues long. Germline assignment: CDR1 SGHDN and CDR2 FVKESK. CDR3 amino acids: CASSQVQYSEQYF. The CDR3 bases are TGTGCCAGCAGCCAAGTTCAATATTCCGAGCAGTACTTC.

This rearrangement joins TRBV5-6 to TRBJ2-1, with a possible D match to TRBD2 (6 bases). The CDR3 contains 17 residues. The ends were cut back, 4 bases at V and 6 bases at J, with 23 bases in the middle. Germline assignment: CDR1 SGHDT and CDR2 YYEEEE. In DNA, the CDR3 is TGTGCCAGCAGCCGAAGCCTCACGGGAGTTGGGCCCAATGAGCAGTTCTTC. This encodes CASSRSLTGVGPNEQFF.

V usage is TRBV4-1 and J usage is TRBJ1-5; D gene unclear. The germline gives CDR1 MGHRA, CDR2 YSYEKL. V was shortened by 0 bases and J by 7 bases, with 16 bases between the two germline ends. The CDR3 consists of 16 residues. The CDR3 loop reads CASSQDIAIAAQPQHF. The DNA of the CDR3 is TGCGCCAGCAGCCAAGATATTGCAATCGCGGCCCAGCCCCAGCATTTT.

The CDR3 region has the DNA TGTGCCAGCTCAACCCTGGCAGGGATGAACACTGAAGCTTTCTTT. It specifies CASSTLAGMNTEAFF. This chain connects TRBV18 to TRBJ1-1; D perhaps matches TRBD1 (5 bases). Germline CDR1 and CDR2: KGHSH and LQKENI. The CDR3 has 15 residues. V dropped 5 bases and J dropped 0 bases, with 13 bases sitting between them.

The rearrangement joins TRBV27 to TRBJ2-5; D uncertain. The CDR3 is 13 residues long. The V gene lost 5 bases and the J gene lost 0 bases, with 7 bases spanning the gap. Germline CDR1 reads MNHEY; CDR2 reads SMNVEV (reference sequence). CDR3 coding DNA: TGTGCCAGCAGTCCCAAGTACCAAGAGACCCAGTACTTC. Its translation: CASSPKYQETQYF.

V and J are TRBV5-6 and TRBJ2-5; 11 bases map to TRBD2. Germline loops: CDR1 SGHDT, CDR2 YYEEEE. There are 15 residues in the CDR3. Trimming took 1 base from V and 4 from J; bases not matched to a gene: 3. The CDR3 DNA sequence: TGTGCCAGCAGCTTGACTACTAGCGGGAGAGAGACCCAGTACTTC. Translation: CASSLTTSGRETQYF.

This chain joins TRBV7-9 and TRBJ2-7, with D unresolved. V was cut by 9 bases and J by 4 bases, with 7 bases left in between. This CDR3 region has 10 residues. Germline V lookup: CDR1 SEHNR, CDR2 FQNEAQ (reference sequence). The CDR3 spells CARLTYEQYF. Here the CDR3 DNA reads TGTGCCAGATTGACATACGAGCAGTACTTC.

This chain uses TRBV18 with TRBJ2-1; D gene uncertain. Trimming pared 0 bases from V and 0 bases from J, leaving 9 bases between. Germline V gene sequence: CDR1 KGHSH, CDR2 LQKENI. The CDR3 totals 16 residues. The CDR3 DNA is TGTGCCAGCTCACCACCTGGGTTAGGCTCCTACAATGAGCAGTTCTTC. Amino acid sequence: CASSPPGLGSYNEQFF. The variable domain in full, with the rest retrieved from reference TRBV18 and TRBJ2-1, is NAGVMQNPRHLVRRRGQEARLRCSPMKGHSHVYWYRQLPEEGLKFMVYLQKENIIDESGMPKERFSAEFPKEGPSILRIQQVVRGDSAAYFCASSPPGLGSYNEQFFGPGTRLTVL.

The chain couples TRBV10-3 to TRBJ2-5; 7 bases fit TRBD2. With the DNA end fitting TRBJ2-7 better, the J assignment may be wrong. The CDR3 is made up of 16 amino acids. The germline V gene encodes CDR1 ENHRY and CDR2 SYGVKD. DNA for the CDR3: TGTGCCACAGAGGACCTGGGTCACGGGGGGTTCTACGAGCAGTACTTC. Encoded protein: CATEDLGHGGFYEQYF.

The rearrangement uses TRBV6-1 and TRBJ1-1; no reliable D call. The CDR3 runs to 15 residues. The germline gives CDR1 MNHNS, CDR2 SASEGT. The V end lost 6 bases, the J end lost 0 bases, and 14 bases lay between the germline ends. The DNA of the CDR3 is TGTGCCAGCAGCCCCTTTCGTGGGGTGAACACTGAAGCTTTCTTT. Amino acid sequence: CASSPFRGVNTEAFF.